Included here is one T cell receptor (beta chain) sequence, with context. Replicate sorted-subset PCRs were loaded with around 220 ng DNA, roughly 33,000 T cell genomes. The method was immunoSEQ multiplex PCR; TCRdb's version includes in-frame clones alone and lacks a portion of them. The sample consists of 1,100,000 or so clones, around three quarters of them appearing once. Healthy HIV-negative adults with no recent acute infections or vaccinations were recruited as donors. The CDR3 covers 17 residues. Per the germline V gene, CDR1 is MGHRA and CDR2 is YSYEKL. V lost 0 bases and J 2 bases, leaving 11 bases between the germline ends. This specimen comes from a study of shared clonotypes between healthy human individuals.

The chain uses TRBV4-1 and TRBJ2-6; D is ambiguous. This clonotype originated in a man aged 18 to 29 in good health. Some clones in this sample may be carry-over from other donors' samples. Input material: memory CD4+ T cells from PBMCs. This sample's subset: CD45RA-negative fraction. This chain's CDR3 is CASSQDQRAPGANVLTF. In DNA, the CDR3 is TGCGCCAGCAGCCAAGACCAAAGGGCCCCTGGGGCCAACGTCCTGACTTTC.